The text below deals with one TCR beta chain. This sample is drawn from a study of blood T cells in healthy people across ages. With a J-beta primer mix and a sample-barcoded 5' primer, a second PCR ran 7 to 11 cycles. Each CDR3 protein is one row after TCRdb ran MiXCR on the 5' RACE reads. The sample yields more than 900,000 distinct CDR3 sequences, 29% seen once. This CDR3 region has 15 residues. V was clipped by 1 base and J by 1 base, with 10 bases between them. Germline CDR1 reads PRHDT; CDR2 reads FYEKMQ (reference sequence). These data are also associated with another study on T cells of mothers and their children.

The source is a woman between 35 and 50 years old in good health. Sequencing input: blood. V is TRBV13 and J is TRBJ2-5; tentative D call: TRBD2 (6 bases). The CDR3 nucleotides are TGTGCCAGCAGCTTAGAGGTGGGGGGCCAAGAGACCCAGTACTTC. It codes for CASSLEVGGQETQYF.